This is a list of T cell receptor beta chains from one sample in a study of T cells in Graves' hyperthyroidism and ophthalmopathy. Each CDR3 protein gets one entry after TCRdb re-called the multiplex PCR reads with MiXCR. The sample has 300,000 to 400,000 distinct CDR3 sequences; approximately 13% are singletons. Sequences were obtained from blood. The receptors here all came from a woman younger than 35 with Graves' hyperthyroidism. Each CDR3 is given with its conserved first and last residue. The D gene is left open where the match is weak. For some rows the clone size is stated as once, few or many, or as a class when expanded; others skip it.

j_call	d_call	v_call	clone_size	cdr3_nt	cdr3_aa
TRBJ2-6	NA	TRBV2	few	TGTGCCAGCAGTGATACGGGAGACCCTCCTGCCAACGTCCTGACTTTC	CASSDTGDPPANVLTF
TRBJ1-1	TRBD1	TRBV7-9	NA	TGTGCCAGCAGCCAACCGGGACAGGGGAACACTGAAGCTTTCTTT	CASSQPGQGNTEAFF
TRBJ1-5	TRBD1	TRBV28	many	TGTGCCAGCAGTTTATCGATCAGACGGGGGGCAGGGGGACGCCAGCCCCAGCATTTT	CASSLSIRRGAGGRQPQHF
TRBJ2-5	NA	TRBV30	many	TGTGCCTGGAGTCCCGGCTTTGTAGAGACCCAGTACTTC	CAWSPGFVETQYF
TRBJ2-3	NA	TRBV4-2	few	TGTGCCAGCAGCCAAGTTTTGGCGGTTGATGGAGATACGCAGTATTTT	CASSQVLAVDGDTQYF
TRBJ2-1	TRBD2	TRBV4-3	many	TGCGCCAGCAGCCAAGTTAGCGGGAGCGGGACGGGGGAGCAGTTCTTC	CASSQVSGSGTGEQFF
TRBJ2-7	NA	TRBV4-2	few	TGTGCCAGCAGCCAAGATCCGGTGATCGGGTACGAGCAGTACTTC	CASSQDPVIGYEQYF
TRBJ2-7	TRBD1	TRBV4-1	many	TGCGCCAGCAGCCCCCGGACAGGGGGCTACGAGCAGTACTTC	CASSPRTGGYEQYF
TRBJ2-7	NA	TRBV28	many	TGTGCCAGCGGTCCGGGCAGTGTAGATTTGGGATTCTTGTCCTACGAGCAGTACTTC	CASGPGSVDLGFLSYEQYF
TRBJ2-5	NA	TRBV29-1	many	TGCAGCTTCCAGGGTTCCCCCCAAGAGACCCAGTACTTC	CSFQGSPQETQYF
TRBJ1-3	TRBD1	TRBV9	NA	TGTGCCAGCAGCGTCGACAGGGAGACTGGAAACACCATATATTTT	CASSVDRETGNTIYF